The entry that follows covers one T cell receptor (beta chain) sequence. The antigen remains unidentified. Template for every sorted-subset replicate PCR totaled 200 to 250 ng DNA, about 30,000 T cell genomes. Generated by immunoSEQ multiplex PCR, the TCRdb table keeps only in-frame clones and is missing some. This table has roughly 2,000,000 clones, about 94% appearing once. Naive CD8 populations comprised CD45RO-negative cells positively selected for CCR7, excluding terminally differentiated effector memory CD45RA+ cells. This CDR3 spans 13 amino acids. Germline assignment: CDR1 SGHNT and CDR2 YENEEA. V lost 5 bases, J lost 5 bases, and 10 bases lay in between. This entry comes from a study of shared clonotypes between healthy human individuals. Across the whole study: The people who gave samples were two women and three men aged 18 to 49. Each donor contributed plates that comprised three CD4 naive, three CD4 memory, two CD8 naive and one CD8 memory.

General study findings and limits: Rarefaction revealed incomplete sorted-subset sequencing despite large depth.

Sequenced: naive CD8+ T cells from PBMCs. V and J are TRBV11-3 and TRBJ2-1; TRBD2 is a possible D gene (5 bases). The TCR originated in a man aged 18-30 years in good health. Some clones in this sample may be carry-over from other donors' samples. The CDR3 nucleotides are TGTGCCAGCAGCCAAGGACTGCACAATGAGCAGTTCTTC. Protein product: CASSQGLHNEQFF.